These 18 T cell receptor beta chains originate from one sample sequenced in a study of blood T cell repertoires in COVID-19. Measured with immunoSEQ multiplex PCR; TCRdb has only the in-frame clones, and not every one. The sample shows over 65,000 clones, around 90% of them seen only once. Sequenced material: peripheral blood. These receptors were taken from a man aged 50 to 60 with active COVID-19.

The gene calls are TRBV18 and TRBJ2-1; unclear D gene. V shed 1 base and J shed 9 bases, with 22 bases lying between them. The CDR3 is made up of 17 amino acids. The germline V gene encodes CDR1 KGHSH and CDR2 LQKENI. This CDR3 is CASSPLLHIAAGAEQFF. Written as DNA, the CDR3 is TGTGCCAGCTCACCACTACTTCATATCGCGGCTGGTGCTGAGCAGTTCTTC.

V usage is TRBV11-2 and J usage is TRBJ1-6, with D tentatively TRBD1 (6 bases). There are 13 residues in the CDR3. The ends were cut back, 1 base at V and 14 bases at J, with 12 bases in the middle. The germline CDR1 and CDR2 sequences are SGHAT and FQNNGV. This chain's CDR3 is CASSLGGGGTLHF. For the CDR3, the DNA is TGTGCCAGCAGCTTAGGAGGGGGGGGGACCCTCCACTTT.

The chain recombines TRBV4-3 with TRBJ2-7; D may be TRBD2 (5 bases). The V end was cut by 2 bases, the J end by 4 bases, with 15 bases between. CDR3 size: 15 residues. CDR1 and CDR2 from the germline V gene are LGHNA and YSLEER. DNA of the CDR3: TGCGCCAGCAGCCAATGGACGAGCGGAGATTACGAGCAGTACTTC. It specifies CASSQWTSGDYEQYF.

The chain couples TRBV13 to TRBJ2-3; D is uncertain. Germline V lookup: CDR1 PRHDT, CDR2 FYEKMQ (reference sequence). The V and J ends lost 3 bases and 5 bases respectively, with 3 bases between them. This CDR3 region has 11 residues. In DNA, the CDR3 is TGTGCCAGCAGCTTCGGAGATACGCAGTATTTT. Protein sequence: CASSFGDTQYF.

This clone is deemed medium-sized (0.01 to 0.1%). The V gene is TRBV7-8, the J gene TRBJ2-6; TRBD2 matches 8 bases. The ends lost 5 bases at V and 1 base at J; junction bases unmatched: 10. Germline V gene lookup returns CDR1 SGHVS and CDR2 FQNEAQ. The CDR3 has 18 residues. As DNA, the CDR3 is TGTGCCAGCAGCCTCTTACAGCGGGAGCTTTCTGGGGCCAACGTCCTGACTTTC. It encodes CASSLLQRELSGANVLTF.

The genes are TRBV7-8 and TRBJ2-6; no firm D call. The V gene lost 1 base and the J gene lost 1 base, with 11 bases spanning the gap. Germline V gene lookup returns CDR1 SGHVS and CDR2 FQNEAQ. The length of the CDR3 is 17 residues. The CDR3 DNA sequence: TGTGCCAGCAGCTTAGTCCAAGGAGTATCTGGGGCCAACGTCCTGACTTTC. Translating gives CASSLVQGVSGANVLTF.

The V and J genes are TRBV28 and TRBJ1-2, with 9 nucleotides matching TRBD1. With V trimmed by 6 bases and J by 3 bases, 5 bases remained unmatched. Germline V CDR1 and CDR2: MDHEN, SYDVKM. CDR3 length: 14 amino acids. This CDR3 reads CASSITGGYYGYTF. CDR3 DNA: TGTGCCAGCAGCATAACAGGGGGCTACTATGGCTACACCTTC.

This chain connects TRBV7-3 to TRBJ1-1; D not resolved. Germline V gives CDR1 SGHTA, CDR2 FQGTGA. V lost 5 bases, J lost 3 bases, and 10 bases lay in between. This CDR3 is built from 13 residues. This chain's CDR3 is CASSISRDTEAFF. The DNA of the CDR3 is TGTGCCAGCAGCATTTCGAGGGACACTGAAGCTTTCTTT. The entire variable domain, with the rest obtained from reference TRBV7-3 and TRBJ1-1, is as follows: GAGVSQTPSNKVTEKGKYVELRCDPISGHTALYWYRQSLGQGPEFLIYFQGTGAADDSGLPNDRFFAVRPEGSVSTLKIQRTERGDSAVYLCASSISRDTEAFFGQGTRLTVV.

The chain couples TRBV28 to TRBJ1-5, with TRBD1 identical over 7 bases. The CDR3 spans 15 residues. The V gene end was trimmed by 3 bases and the J gene end by 8 bases; junction bases not matched to a gene: 10. Looked up from germline, CDR1 is MDHEN and CDR2 is SYDVKM. CDR3 protein: CASSLGQGGREPQHF. For the CDR3, the DNA is TGTGCCAGCAGTTTGGGCCAGGGGGGAAGAGAGCCCCAGCATTTT.

This clone appeared a single time. V and J are TRBV28 and TRBJ2-3; 9 bases match TRBD2. Germline CDR1 reads MDHEN; CDR2 reads SYDVKM. The CDR3 loop spans 17 amino acids. The V segment lost 2 bases and the J segment 0 bases; nucleotides outside the gene matches: 6. The CDR3, as DNA: TGTGCCAGCAGTTTACTTAGCGGGGGATATAGCACAGATACGCAGTATTTT. Its translation is CASSLLSGGYSTDTQYF.

This clone has ten or more counts. The CDR3: CASSLERGLRKEQYF. Written as DNA, the CDR3 is TGTGCCAGCAGCTTAGAGCGGGGGCTCAGGAAAGAGCAGTACTTC. This rearrangement joins TRBV7-9 to TRBJ2-7; 8 bases fit TRBD2. The germline V gene has CDR1 SEHNR and CDR2 FQNEAQ (reference sequence). V lost 1 base, J lost 7 bases, and 9 bases stayed unmatched. The CDR3 runs 15 residues.

This clone was observed a few times. The gene calls are TRBV7-9 and TRBJ1-3; D gene uncertain. This CDR3 is 17 amino acids long. V lost 3 bases and J 0 bases, leaving 15 bases between the germline ends. The V gene's germline CDR1 is SEHNR and CDR2 FQNEAQ (reference sequence). CDR3 nucleotides: TGTGCCAGCAGCTTCTTCGGGAAGACCTACTCTGGAAACACCATATATTTT. Translating it yields CASSFFGKTYSGNTIYF.

The genes are TRBV5-1 and TRBJ1-2; 7 nucleotides agree with TRBD1. V shed 7 bases and J 4 bases; nucleotides not matched to a gene: 13. The CDR3 consists of 15 residues. Germline V gene sequence: CDR1 SGHRS, CDR2 YFSETQ. In nucleotides, the CDR3 is TGCGCCAGCGCTAAAGAAGACAGGGACTTCTATGGCTACACCTTC. As protein: CASAKEDRDFYGYTF.

V usage is TRBV3-1 (or the pseudogene TRBV3-2) and J usage is TRBJ2-7, with D perhaps TRBD2 (6 bases). This CDR3 is 12 amino acids long. Germline loops: CDR1 LGHDT, CDR2 YNNKEL (reference sequence). The V gene lost 4 bases and the J gene lost 6 bases, with 10 bases spanning the gap. The CDR3 here is CASSRPGVEQYF. CDR3 bases: TGTGCCAGCAGCCGCCCGGGGGTCGAGCAGTACTTC.

V is TRBV6-2 or TRBV6-3 and J is TRBJ1-3; D gene unclear. CDR1 and CDR2 (germline): MNHEY, SVGEGT. The CDR3 sequence is 14 residues long. V lost 5 bases and J lost 3, with 11 bases in between. The CDR3 loop reads CASSPGNIGNTIYF. The CDR3 DNA follows: TGTGCCAGCAGTCCCGGGAACATTGGAAACACCATATATTTT.

The chain has TRBV5-1 and TRBJ2-1, with a weak D call TRBD2 (6 bases). The germline V gene has CDR1 SGHRS and CDR2 YFSETQ. With 7 bases removed from V and 5 bases from J, the gap between germline ends came to 16 bases. This CDR3 is built from 14 residues. Here the CDR3 DNA reads TGCGCCAGCGCGGTGGGCGGGACTCACAATGAGCAGTTCTTC. Translating it yields CASAVGGTHNEQFF.

The V gene is TRBV4-1, the J gene TRBJ2-1; D might be TRBD2 (5 bases). V was pared by 6 bases and J by 0 bases, with 15 bases between. The CDR3 is 16 amino acids. The germline V gene encodes CDR1 MGHRA and CDR2 YSYEKL. The CDR3 sequence: CASRESGLSSYNEQFF. The CDR3, as DNA: TGCGCCAGCAGGGAAAGCGGACTGAGCTCCTACAATGAGCAGTTCTTC.

The chain has TRBV6-6 and TRBJ1-1, with D unresolved. V shed 4 bases and J shed 0 bases, with 9 bases lying between them. This CDR3 is 14 amino acids long. The germline V gene has CDR1 MNHNY and CDR2 SVGAGI (reference sequence). DNA of the CDR3: TGTGCCAGCAGTTTGAGTAATTTGAACACTGAAGCTTTCTTT. Protein: CASSLSNLNTEAFF.